Each of the 29 T cell receptor beta chains below was sequenced from the same sample in a study of cytomegalovirus exposure and HLA in healthy donors. The PCR ran on 60 Vbeta and 13 Jbeta primers. Assay: immunoSEQ multiplex PCR; the TCRdb copy retains only in-frame clones and omits some. The sample consists of around 130,000 clones, roughly 84% of them appearing once. Sequenced sample: PBMCs. Receptor source: a girl aged 2 to 10 in good health and CMV-seronegative.

The chain joins TRBV19 to TRBJ2-1; 13 bases align to TRBD2. Germline V gene lookup returns CDR1 LNHDA and CDR2 SQIVND (reference sequence). The V and J ends lost 3 bases and 6 bases, in that order; junction bases with no gene match: 2. The CDR3 is made up of 15 amino acids. The CDR3, as DNA: TGTGCCAGTAGTATCGGGACTAGCGGGACCAATGAGCAGTTCTTC. Translating it yields CASSIGTSGTNEQFF. Full variable domain (missing parts from reference TRBV19 and TRBJ2-1): DGGITQSPKYLFRKEGQNVTLSCEQNLNHDAMYWYRQDPGQGLRLIYYSQIVNDFQKGDIAEGYSVSREKKESFPLTVTSAQKNPTAFYLCASSIGTSGTNEQFFGPGTRLTVL.

The chain combines TRBV5-1 with TRBJ2-5, with TRBD1 matching 10 bases. Trimming removed 4 bases from V and 9 bases from J; junction bases left unmatched: 12. The CDR3 covers 15 residues. The germline V gene has CDR1 SGHRS and CDR2 YFSETQ. The CDR3 reads CASSVGTDRGLAQYF. The CDR3 coding sequence is TGCGCCAGCAGCGTAGGGACAGACAGGGGGCTGGCCCAGTACTTC.

CDR3 coding DNA: TGCGCCAGCAGTCCTAGGCCCTCTGCGGGAGGGTCCTACGAGCAGTACTTC. This sequence encodes CASSPRPSAGGSYEQYF. The J gene is TRBJ2-7, the V gene TRBV10-1; TRBD2 matches 9 bases. The J segment lost 1 base and the V segment lost 5 bases, leaving 12 bases of the junction unmatched. Looked up from germline, CDR1 is WNHNN and CDR2 is SYGVQD (reference sequence). CDR3 length: 17 amino acids.

The chain links TRBV2 to TRBJ1-4; D gene unclear. The length of the CDR3 is 13 residues. Germline values: CDR1 SNHLY, CDR2 FYNNEI. V lost 7 bases and J lost 8, with 14 bases in between. The CDR3 sequence: CASNWSLREKLFF. CDR3 DNA: TGTGCCAGCAATTGGAGCTTACGCGAAAAACTGTTTTTT. Full variable domain (rest looked up from reference TRBV2 and TRBJ1-4): EPEVTQTPSHQVTQMGQEVILRCVPISNHLYFYWYRQILGQKVEFLVSFYNNEISEKSEIFDDQFSVERPDGSNFTLKIRSTKLEDSAMYFCASNWSLREKLFFGSGTQLSVL.

This chain joins TRBV4-1 and TRBJ1-1; TRBD1 matches at 7 bases. Trimming at V came to 6 bases and at J to 10 bases, leaving 11 bases not matched to a gene. The CDR3 totals 13 residues. From germline, CDR1 is MGHRA and CDR2 YSYEKL. CDR3 bases: TGCGCCAGCAGTATGTACAGGGACAGCGCAGCTTTCTTT. Translation gives CASSMYRDSAAFF.

The V gene is TRBV7-9, the J gene TRBJ2-5; 8 bases agree with TRBD1. The CDR3 runs 14 residues. CDR1 and CDR2 from the germline V gene are SEHNR and FQNEAQ (reference sequence). Trimming at V came to 6 bases and at J to 2 bases, leaving 5 bases not matched to a gene. The CDR3 nucleotides read TGTGCCAGCAGTCCCGGGACAGGACAAGAGACCCAGTACTTC. It specifies CASSPGTGQETQYF.

This clone was detected only once. The chain recombines TRBV7-2 with TRBJ2-5; D possibly corresponds to TRBD2 (6 bases). Germline lookup yields CDR1 SGHTA and CDR2 FQGNSA. V lost 1 base and J 1 base, leaving 16 bases between the germline ends. The CDR3 is 17 residues long. The CDR3 spells CASSLVVRLGLQETQYF. In DNA, the CDR3 is TGTGCCAGCAGCTTAGTGGTCCGACTAGGACTCCAAGAGACCCAGTACTTC.

The V gene is TRBV28, the J gene TRBJ1-1, with D possibly TRBD1 on 5 matching bases. The germline gives CDR1 MDHEN, CDR2 SYDVKM. Trimming cost V 7 bases and J 8 bases, with 14 bases left between them. The CDR3 extends over 12 amino acids. CDR3 in DNA: TGTGCCAGCACCTCCGGCCACAGGGAAGCTTTCTTT. Translating it yields CASTSGHREAFF.

This sequence joins TRBV18 and TRBJ2-1, with D possibly TRBD2 on 6 matching bases. Germline V CDR1 and CDR2: KGHSH, LQKENI. The CDR3 sequence is 18 residues long. The ends were cut back, 2 bases at V and 2 bases at J, with 19 bases in the middle. The CDR3 DNA follows: TGTGCCAGCTCACCAGGTTCCCCTATGGCGGGGCCCTACAATGAGCAGTTCTTC. This translates into CASSPGSPMAGPYNEQFF.

CDR3 region: CASSLDSPNYGYTF. CDR3 coding DNA: TGTGCCAGCAGCTTGGACAGCCCTAACTATGGCTACACCTTC. The rearrangement links TRBV5-8 to TRBJ1-2; no clear D gene. Germline-derived CDR1 and CDR2 are SGHTS and YDEGEE. V was pared by 0 bases and J by 0 bases, with 6 bases between. The CDR3 spans 14 residues.

The CDR3 nucleotides are TGTGCCAGCAGCGACCGACTAGCGGGGACAGATACGCAGTATTTT. Translation gives CASSDRLAGTDTQYF. The chain recombines TRBV9 with TRBJ2-3; 11 bases align to TRBD2. Looked up from germline, CDR1 is SGDLS and CDR2 is YYNGEE. The CDR3 sequence is 15 residues long. V was pared by 3 bases and J by 3 bases, with 3 bases of the junction left unmatched.

The V and J genes are TRBV5-6 and TRBJ1-1; 11 positions match TRBD1. V lost 4 bases to trimming and J lost 6 bases; unmatched junction nucleotides: 8. CDR3 size: 15 residues. CDR1 and CDR2 from the germline V gene are SGHDT and YYEEEE. This chain's CDR3 is CASSHTGTGGSEAFF. As DNA, the CDR3 is TGTGCCAGCAGCCACACCGGGACAGGGGGTTCTGAAGCTTTCTTT.

V and J are TRBV4-1 and TRBJ2-4; a possible D gene is TRBD2 (6 bases). This CDR3 has 13 residues. Trimming removed 0 bases from V and 9 bases from J, with 9 bases in between. CDR1 is MGHRA and CDR2 is YSYEKL in the germline V gene. The CDR3 nucleotides are TGCGCCAGCAGCCAAGAACCCGGGAGCATTCAGTACTTC. Encoded protein: CASSQEPGSIQYF.

V is TRBV30 and J is TRBJ1-2, with D maybe TRBD1 (5 bases). The CDR3 is made up of 14 amino acids. In germline, CDR1 is GTSNPN, CDR2 SVGIG (reference sequence). V was shortened by 3 bases and J by 5 bases, with 16 bases between the two germline ends. Here the CDR3 reads CAWRGAGQGYGYTF. CDR3 coding DNA: TGTGCCTGGAGAGGGGCAGGGCAAGGGTATGGCTACACCTTC.

This chain joins TRBV19 and TRBJ1-5, with 9 bases matching TRBD1. With 5 bases clipped from V and 6 bases from J, the junction kept 2 bases outside the gene matches. CDR1 is LNHDA, CDR2 SQIVND, per germline (reference sequence). This CDR3 is built from 13 residues. The CDR3 is CASSPDRGQPQHF. CDR3 coding DNA: TGTGCCAGTAGTCCGGACAGGGGTCAGCCCCAGCATTTT.

The chain uses TRBV28 and TRBJ1-3; D remains ambiguous. The length of the CDR3 is 13 residues. V gave up 7 bases and J gave up 0 bases, with 7 bases separating them. Germline CDR1 MDHEN, CDR2 SYDVKM. The CDR3 DNA follows: TGTGCCAGCACTAGATACTCTGGAAACACCATATATTTT. Its protein product is CASTRYSGNTIYF.

The chain joins TRBV27 to TRBJ1-1, with 7 nucleotides matching TRBD1. CDR1 and CDR2 (germline): MNHEY, SMNVEV (reference sequence). V lost 5 bases and J lost 0; bases outside the gene matches: 6. The CDR3 is 15 residues long. The CDR3 region is CASSITGELNTEAFF. CDR3 sequence (DNA): TGTGCCAGCAGTATTACAGGGGAATTGAACACTGAAGCTTTCTTT.

This chain connects TRBV21-1 to TRBJ2-4; no DNA check was done on the table's D call, TRBD1. TRBV21-1 has pseudogene status. The CDR3 has 17 residues. CDR3 residues: CASSKDPAGDAKNIQYF. The CDR3 DNA reads TGTGCCAGCAGCAAAGATCCGGCAGGGGATGCCAAAAACATTCAGTACTTC.

This clone was counted between two and nine times. The genes are TRBV6-5 and TRBJ1-4; D possibly corresponds to TRBD1 (6 bases). The CDR3 length is 15 residues. V was clipped by 0 bases and J by 1 base, with 6 bases between them. Per the germline V gene, CDR1 is MNHEY and CDR2 is SVGAGI. The CDR3 DNA is TGTGCCAGCAGTTACTCGACAGGAACTAATGAAAAACTGTTTTTT. Translated, it gives CASSYSTGTNEKLFF.

CDR3 region: CASTTGLPGANVLTF. The CDR3 nucleotides read TGTGCCAGCACGACAGGGCTCCCTGGGGCCAACGTCCTGACTTTC. The rearrangement links TRBV27 to TRBJ2-6, with TRBD1 matching 7 bases. V gave up 7 bases and J gave up 2 bases; unmatched junction bases: 5. Germline lookup yields CDR1 MNHEY and CDR2 SMNVEV (reference sequence). The CDR3 totals 15 residues.

The chain employs TRBV7-9 and TRBJ2-3; 15 bases fit TRBD2. Trimming removed 3 bases from V and 3 bases from J; junction bases left unmatched: 7. Germline assignment: CDR1 SEHNR and CDR2 FQNEAQ (reference sequence). This CDR3 has 18 residues. CDR3 in amino acids: CASSLRTSGRGGTDTQYF. CDR3 DNA sequence: TGTGCCAGCAGCTTGCGGACTAGCGGGAGGGGGGGTACAGATACGCAGTATTTT.

Remarks on this clone: Other DNA sequences from this sample encode an identical CDR3 as well. The rearrangement joins TRBV5-6 to TRBJ2-7; no clear D gene. The V gene's germline CDR1 is SGHDT and CDR2 YYEEEE. The CDR3 spans 14 residues. V lost 0 bases to trimming and J lost 4 bases, with 11 bases between them. The CDR3 sequence: CASSLGGQLYEQYF. As DNA, the CDR3 is TGTGCCAGCAGCTTGGGAGGCCAGCTATACGAGCAGTACTTC.

This clone was picked up a small number of times. The chain couples TRBV6-7 to TRBJ1-4; the D is unclear. TRBV6-7 is identified as an open reading frame with a role that is uncertain. Trimming took off 2 bases at V and 0 bases at J, with 19 bases between the two ends. The CDR3 has 19 amino acids. Written as DNA, the CDR3 is TGTGCCAGCAGTTACAACAGCGGCCGAAGGGATGCAACTAATGAAAAACTGTTTTTT. Translation gives CASSYNSGRRDATNEKLFF.

The chain is built from TRBV28 and TRBJ2-7, with 13 bases fitting TRBD2. The germline V gene has CDR1 MDHEN and CDR2 SYDVKM. The trim removed 5 bases at V and 1 base at J, leaving 5 bases unmatched. The CDR3 contains 16 residues. The CDR3 region is CASSPGLAGVSYEQYF. The CDR3, as DNA: TGTGCCAGCAGTCCCGGACTAGCGGGAGTTTCCTACGAGCAGTACTTC.

The chain employs TRBV18 and TRBJ2-1, with 9 bases aligning to TRBD1. Per germline, CDR1 KGHSH and CDR2 LQKENI. The CDR3 is made up of 16 amino acids. V was clipped by 0 bases and J by 2 bases; unmatched bases: 2. CDR3 sequence: CASSPPGQGTYNEQFF. CDR3 bases: TGTGCCAGCTCACCACCGGGACAGGGAACCTACAATGAGCAGTTCTTC.

The V gene is TRBV4-2, the J gene TRBJ2-1, with TRBD2 identical over 12 bases. CDR1 and CDR2 (germline): LGHNA, YNFKEQ. V was clipped by 0 bases and J by 4 bases; unmatched bases: 13. The CDR3 loop spans 20 amino acids. DNA of the CDR3: TGTGCCAGCAGCCAAGATTATGGCTCTAGCGGGAGGGCCTGGTACAATGAGCAGTTCTTC. It yields the protein CASSQDYGSSGRAWYNEQFF.

This clone has just one count. The V and J genes are TRBV2 and TRBJ2-5; 9 nucleotides match TRBD2. This CDR3 is built from 16 residues. Germline lookup yields CDR1 SNHLY and CDR2 FYNNEI. The trim removed 3 bases at V and 2 bases at J, leaving 7 bases unmatched. CDR3 coding DNA: TGTGCCAGCAGTGAGAAAGGGACTAGCAAACAAGAGACCCAGTACTTC. The encoded protein is CASSEKGTSKQETQYF. The entire variable domain, with the rest obtained from reference TRBV2 and TRBJ2-5, is as follows: EPEVTQTPSHQVTQMGQEVILRCVPISNHLYFYWYRQILGQKVEFLVSFYNNEISEKSEIFDDQFSVERPDGSNFTLKIRSTKLEDSAMYFCASSEKGTSKQETQYFGPGTRLLVL.

This sequence joins TRBV30 and TRBJ1-5, with 12 bases matching TRBD1. This CDR3 has 17 amino acids. Trimming removed 2 bases from V and 2 bases from J; junction bases left unmatched: 7. The germline gives CDR1 GTSNPN, CDR2 SVGIG (reference sequence). CDR3 sequence: CAWSPGTGGYRNQPQHF. CDR3 DNA: TGTGCCTGGAGTCCCGGGACAGGGGGCTATCGCAATCAGCCCCAGCATTTT.

The chain carries TRBV19 and TRBJ2-7; TRBD2 is a possible D gene (5 bases). The CDR3 length is 13 residues. CDR1 is LNHDA and CDR2 is SQIVND in the germline V gene (reference sequence). Trimming removed 3 bases from V and 2 bases from J, with 8 bases in between. CDR3 protein: CASSMSGPYEQYF. CDR3 sequence (DNA): TGTGCCAGTAGTATGAGCGGTCCCTACGAGCAGTACTTC.